One sample yielded the 4 T cell receptor beta chains listed below, sequenced in a study of early T cells in non-severe SARS-CoV-2 infection. Each CDR3 protein is one row after TCRdb ran MiXCR on the 5' RACE reads. Among more than 95,000 distinct CDR3 sequences, approximately 10% were seen once, and the ten largest hold roughly 4.8%. This sample comprised whole blood, obtained at baseline. These receptors came from an adult who was a healthcare worker with PCR-confirmed SARS-CoV-2 infection or an uninfected control (not recorded which).

A word on this clonotype: A read error may account for a junction end that differs from germline. J is TRBJ2-1 and V is TRBV24-1; 10 bases match TRBD2. This CDR3 has 17 amino acids. From germline, CDR1 is KGHDR and CDR2 SFDVKD. This CDR3 is CATSAAGGPGSSNEQFF. The CDR3, as DNA: TGTGCCACCAGTGCAGCGGGGGGGCCGGGCTCCTCCAATGAGCAGTTCTTC.

This clonotype was seen many times. This chain uses TRBV29-1 with TRBJ1-4; no firm D call. Germline V lookup: CDR1 SQVTM, CDR2 ANQGSEA. The CDR3 loop spans 14 amino acids. V was cut by 4 bases and J by 3 bases, with 12 bases left in between. DNA for the CDR3: TGCAGCGTTGCGGAGGGTCAGTCTAATGAAAAACTGTTTTTT. Translating it yields CSVAEGQSNEKLFF.

The genes are TRBV7-2 and TRBJ2-5; 11 bases align to TRBD2. Germline V CDR1 and CDR2: SGHTA, FQGNSA. This CDR3 contains 16 residues. Losses at the gene ends were 2 bases for V and 4 bases for J; bases not matched to a gene: 6. CDR3 sequence reads: CASSLQPGTSGETQYF. The CDR3 region has the DNA TGTGCCAGCAGCTTACAGCCTGGGACTAGCGGAGAGACCCAGTACTTC.

This clonotype was recorded at least ten times. Written as DNA, the CDR3 is TGCAGTGCCCCCGACAGGGTCTCAGCCTACGAGCAGTACTTC. It specifies CSAPDRVSAYEQYF. This chain joins TRBV20-1 and TRBJ2-7, with 7 bases that match TRBD1. The length of the CDR3 is 14 residues. Looked up from germline, CDR1 is DFQATT and CDR2 is SNEGSKA (reference sequence). V shed 6 bases and J 2 bases; nucleotides not matched to a gene: 10.